This TCR beta chain derives from a study of cytomegalovirus exposure and HLA in healthy donors. Broader study findings: A later analysis associated some 16,000 TCR beta sequences with HLA alleles at a 0.05 false discovery rate. Sequencing likely generated an artifact that appeared as a cluster of highly shared sequence variants. In a later analysis, most CMV-associated TCR beta chains appeared HLA-restricted.

The V and J ends lost 0 bases and 7 bases respectively, with 10 bases between them. From germline, CDR1 is SGHRS and CDR2 YFSETQ. The CDR3 covers 13 residues. A word on this clone: Antigen specificity is unknown.

Primers included in the PCR were 60 Vbeta and 13 Jbeta primers. Authors' methods: About 80 million unique TCR beta chains, 9.5 million to 11 million of them shared, were counted by a later analysis. Using immunoSEQ multiplex PCR, the repertoire was profiled, and TCRdb retains in-frame clones only, with some absent. V and J calls and clone size follow that table, whereas D and trimming were derived from the DNA. The sample consists of about 83,000 clones, about four fifths of them appearing once. The material sequenced was PBMCs. The clonotype originates from a man aged 18 to 29 in good health and CMV-seropositive. The gene calls are TRBV5-1 and TRBJ1-1, with no clear D. The CDR3 DNA reads TGCGCCAGCAGCTTGGAAGTCCCAGTTGAAGCTTTCTTT. Its protein product is CASSLEVPVEAFF. Based on the CDR3 plus reference TRBV5-1 and TRBJ1-1, the full variable domain is KAGVTQTPRYLIKTRGQQVTLSCSPISGHRSVSWYQQTPGQGLQFLFEYFSETQRNKGNFPGRFSGRQFSNSRSEMNVSTLELGDSALYLCASSLEVPVEAFFGQGTRLTVV.